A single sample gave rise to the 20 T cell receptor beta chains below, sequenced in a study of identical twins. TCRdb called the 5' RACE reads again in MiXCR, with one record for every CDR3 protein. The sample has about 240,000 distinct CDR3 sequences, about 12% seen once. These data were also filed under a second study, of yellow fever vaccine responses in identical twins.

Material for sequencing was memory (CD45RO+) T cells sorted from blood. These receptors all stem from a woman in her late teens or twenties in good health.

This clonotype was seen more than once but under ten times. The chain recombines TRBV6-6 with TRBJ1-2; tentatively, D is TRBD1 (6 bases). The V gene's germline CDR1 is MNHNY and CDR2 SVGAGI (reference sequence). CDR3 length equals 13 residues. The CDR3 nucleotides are TGTGCAGGAACACAGGGATTTAACTATGGCTACACCTTC. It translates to CAGTQGFNYGYTF.

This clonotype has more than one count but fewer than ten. The CDR3 protein is CASSPGLAGAYEQYF. In DNA form, the CDR3 reads TGTGCCAGCAGTCCTGGACTAGCGGGAGCATACGAGCAGTACTTC. V usage is TRBV28 and J usage is TRBJ2-7; 13 nucleotides align to TRBD2. J was trimmed by 4 bases and V by 5 bases; bases with no gene match: 5. Germline V gives CDR1 MDHEN, CDR2 SYDVKM. This CDR3 is 15 amino acids long.

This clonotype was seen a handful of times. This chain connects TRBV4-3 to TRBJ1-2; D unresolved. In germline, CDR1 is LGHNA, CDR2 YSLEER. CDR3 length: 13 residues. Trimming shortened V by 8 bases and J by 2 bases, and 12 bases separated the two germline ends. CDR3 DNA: TGCGCCAGCCGCGGAGTTACGAACTATGGCTACACCTTC. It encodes CASRGVTNYGYTF.

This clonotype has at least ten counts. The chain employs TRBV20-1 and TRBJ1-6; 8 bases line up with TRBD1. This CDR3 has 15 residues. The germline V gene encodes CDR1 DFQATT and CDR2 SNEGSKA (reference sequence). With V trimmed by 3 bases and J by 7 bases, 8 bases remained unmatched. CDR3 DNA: TGCAGTGCTAGTAGGGTAACAGGGGGAAATTCACCCCTCCACTTT. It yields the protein CSASRVTGGNSPLHF.

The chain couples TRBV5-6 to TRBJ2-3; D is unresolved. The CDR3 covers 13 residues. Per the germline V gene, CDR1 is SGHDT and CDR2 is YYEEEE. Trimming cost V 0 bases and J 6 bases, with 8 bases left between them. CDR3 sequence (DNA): TGTGCCAGCAGCTTGGCCCCTAAGGATACGCAGTATTTT. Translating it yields CASSLAPKDTQYF.

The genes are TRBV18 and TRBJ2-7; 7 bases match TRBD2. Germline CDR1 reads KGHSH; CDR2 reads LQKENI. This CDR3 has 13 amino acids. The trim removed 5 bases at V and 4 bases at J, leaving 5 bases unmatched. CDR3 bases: TGTGCCAGCTCAGGGGGTAGCGGGTACGAGCAGTACTTC. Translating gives CASSGGSGYEQYF.

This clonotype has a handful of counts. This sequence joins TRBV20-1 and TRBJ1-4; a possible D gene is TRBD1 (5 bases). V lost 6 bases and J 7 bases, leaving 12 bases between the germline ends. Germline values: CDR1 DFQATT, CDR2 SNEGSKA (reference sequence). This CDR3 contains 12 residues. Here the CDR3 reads CSAEGRTEKLFF. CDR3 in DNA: TGCAGTGCGGAGGGACGGACTGAAAAACTGTTTTTT.

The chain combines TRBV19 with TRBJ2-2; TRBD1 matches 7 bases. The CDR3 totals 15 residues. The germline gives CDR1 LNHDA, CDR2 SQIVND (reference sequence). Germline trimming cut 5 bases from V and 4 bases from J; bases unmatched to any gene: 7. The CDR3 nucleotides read TGTGCCAGTAGTTTCCAACAGGGGAGCACCGGGGAGCTGTTTTTT. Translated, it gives CASSFQQGSTGELFF.

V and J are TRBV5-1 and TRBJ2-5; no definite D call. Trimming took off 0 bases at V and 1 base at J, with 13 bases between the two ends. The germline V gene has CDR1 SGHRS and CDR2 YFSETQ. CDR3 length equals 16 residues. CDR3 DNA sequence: TGCGCCAGCAGCTTGGAGGTAATAGGGTCCCAAGAGACCCAGTACTTC. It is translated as CASSLEVIGSQETQYF. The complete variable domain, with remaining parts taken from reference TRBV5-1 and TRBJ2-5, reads KAGVTQTPRYLIKTRGQQVTLSCSPISGHRSVSWYQQTPGQGLQFLFEYFSETQRNKGNFPGRFSGRQFSNSRSEMNVSTLELGDSALYLCASSLEVIGSQETQYFGPGTRLLVL.

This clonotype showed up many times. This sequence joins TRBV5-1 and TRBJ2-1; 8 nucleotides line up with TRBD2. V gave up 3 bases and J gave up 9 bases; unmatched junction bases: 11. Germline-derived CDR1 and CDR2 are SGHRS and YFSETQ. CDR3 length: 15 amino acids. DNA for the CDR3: TGCGCCAGCAGCTCAAGCGGGGGACTAGGGGGTGAGCAGTTCTTC. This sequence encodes CASSSSGGLGGEQFF.

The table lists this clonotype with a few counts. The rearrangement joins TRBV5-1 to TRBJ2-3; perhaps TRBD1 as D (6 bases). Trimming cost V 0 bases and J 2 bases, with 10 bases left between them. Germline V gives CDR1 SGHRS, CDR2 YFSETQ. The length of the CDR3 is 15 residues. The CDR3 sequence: CASSLGTETTDTQYF. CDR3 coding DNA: TGCGCCAGCAGCTTGGGGACAGAGACCACAGATACGCAGTATTTT.

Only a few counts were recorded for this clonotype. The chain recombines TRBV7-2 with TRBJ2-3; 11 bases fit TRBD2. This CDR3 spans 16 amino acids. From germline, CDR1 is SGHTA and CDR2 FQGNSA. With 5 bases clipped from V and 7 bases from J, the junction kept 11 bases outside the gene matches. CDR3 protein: CASSPLAGVIVNTQYF. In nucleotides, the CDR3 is TGTGCCAGCAGCCCACTAGCGGGAGTAATTGTAAATACGCAGTATTTT.

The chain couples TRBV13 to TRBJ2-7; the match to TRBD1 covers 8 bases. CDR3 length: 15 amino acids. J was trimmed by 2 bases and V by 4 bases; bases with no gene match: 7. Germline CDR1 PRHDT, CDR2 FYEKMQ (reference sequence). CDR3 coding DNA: TGTGCCAGCAGCTCGAGGACAGGGCTTACCTACGAGCAGTACTTC. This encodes CASSSRTGLTYEQYF.

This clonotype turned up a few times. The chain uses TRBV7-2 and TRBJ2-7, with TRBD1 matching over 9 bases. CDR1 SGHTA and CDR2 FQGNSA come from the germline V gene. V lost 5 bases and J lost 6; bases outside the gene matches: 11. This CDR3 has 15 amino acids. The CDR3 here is CASSARSGTGTEQYF. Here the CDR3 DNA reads TGTGCCAGCAGCGCACGGAGCGGGACAGGGACCGAGCAGTACTTC.

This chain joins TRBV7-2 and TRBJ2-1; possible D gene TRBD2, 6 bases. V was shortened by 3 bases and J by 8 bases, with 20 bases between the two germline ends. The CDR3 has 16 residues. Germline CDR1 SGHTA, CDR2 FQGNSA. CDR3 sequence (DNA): TGTGCCAGCAGCTTGTCTCGACCCGTGCGGGGACATGAGCAGTTCTTC. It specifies CASSLSRPVRGHEQFF.

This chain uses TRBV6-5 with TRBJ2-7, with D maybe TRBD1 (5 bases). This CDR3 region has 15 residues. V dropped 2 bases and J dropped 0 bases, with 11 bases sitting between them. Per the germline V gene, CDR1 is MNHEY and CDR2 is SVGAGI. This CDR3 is CASSYLPQGSYEQYF. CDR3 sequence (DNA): TGTGCCAGCAGTTACCTGCCCCAGGGCTCCTACGAGCAGTACTTC.

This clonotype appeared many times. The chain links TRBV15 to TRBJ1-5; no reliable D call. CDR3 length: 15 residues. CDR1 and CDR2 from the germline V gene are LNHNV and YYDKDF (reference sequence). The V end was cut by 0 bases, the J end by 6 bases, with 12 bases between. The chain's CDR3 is CATSRERAAGQPQHF. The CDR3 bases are TGTGCCACCAGCAGAGAGCGGGCGGCGGGTCAGCCCCAGCATTTT.

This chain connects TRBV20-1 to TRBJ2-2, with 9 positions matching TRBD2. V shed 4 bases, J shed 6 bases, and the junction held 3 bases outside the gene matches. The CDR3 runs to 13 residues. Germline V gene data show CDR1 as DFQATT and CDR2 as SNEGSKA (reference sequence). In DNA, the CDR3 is TGCAGTGCTACTAGCGGGGCCCCCGGGGAGCTGTTTTTT. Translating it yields CSATSGAPGELFF.

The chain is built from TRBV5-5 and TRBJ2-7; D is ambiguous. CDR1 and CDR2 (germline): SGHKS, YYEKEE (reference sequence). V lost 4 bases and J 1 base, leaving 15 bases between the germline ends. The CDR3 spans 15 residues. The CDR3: CASSRYQTDSYEQYF. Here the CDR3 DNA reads TGTGCCAGCAGCCGGTATCAGACTGATTCCTACGAGCAGTACTTC.

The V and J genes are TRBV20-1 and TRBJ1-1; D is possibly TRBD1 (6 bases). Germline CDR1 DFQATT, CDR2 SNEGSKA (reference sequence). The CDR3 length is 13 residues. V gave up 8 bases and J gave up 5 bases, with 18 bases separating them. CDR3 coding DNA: TGCAGTCCGCTAGGGGGGATAGGTACTGAAGCTTTCTTT. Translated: CSPLGGIGTEAFF.